This is a list of T cell receptor beta chains from one sample in a study of blood T cell repertoires in COVID-19. Produced via immunoSEQ multiplex PCR; TCRdb's table is partial and in-frame only. The data show 430,000 or so clones, roughly 90% seen once. The sequencing input was peripheral blood. The source of these receptors is a man aged 18-30 years with COVID-19, enrolled during active disease. CDR3s include the opening cysteine and the closing phenylalanine or tryptophan. The D gene is left open where the match is weak. Not every row has a clone size; where given, it reads once, few, many or a size class.

>TRBJ2-4|TRBV6-5|.|.
TGTGCCAGCAGTTACTCCCTCGGACTAGCCAAAAACATTCAGTACTTC
CASSYSLGLAKNIQYF
>TRBJ1-5|TRBV7-6|.|.
TGTGCCAGCAGCTTAGGAGGCCCGCGAAATCAGCCCCAGCATTTT
CASSLGGPRNQPQHF
>TRBJ2-7|TRBV6-5|.|.
TGTGCCAGCTCTTTGGGGCGCGAGCAGTACTTC
CASSLGREQYF
>TRBJ2-7|TRBV7-2|TRBD1|.
TGTGCCATCTCTGGGGGTTACAGGGGTTACGAGCAGTACTTC
CAISGGYRGYEQYF
>TRBJ1-1|TRBV5-6|.|.
TGTGCCAGCAGCTCAGATTTGAACACTGAAGCTTTCTTT
CASSSDLNTEAFF
>TRBJ2-5|TRBV7-2|TRBD1|.
TGTGCCAGCAGCTTCTCCCCAGGGGGAGAGACCCAGTACTTC
CASSFSPGGETQYF
>TRBJ2-1|TRBV9|.|.
TGTGCCAGCAGCGTGGCGGGCAATGAGCAGTTCTTC
CASSVAGNEQFF
>TRBJ1-2|TRBV5-8|TRBD1|.
TGTGCCAGCGGACCGACAGGGGGCGCATATGGCTACACCTTC
CASGPTGGAYGYTF
>TRBJ2-3|TRBV9|.|.
TGTGCCAGCAGCGTAGTTGCACAGGGCCTAACAGATACGCAGTATTTT
CASSVVAQGLTDTQYF
>TRBJ2-1|TRBV2|.|.
TGTGCCGGGGCGGGACTCCTGACTTTAAATGAGCAGTTCTTC
CAGAGLLTLNEQFF
>TRBJ2-1|TRBV5-4|.|.
TGTGCCAGCAGCTTGAATCAGGGTTACAATGAGCAGTTCTTC
CASSLNQGYNEQFF
>TRBJ2-5|TRBV5-4|.|.
TGTGCCAGCAGCTTGTCGTCTCGGAGCGGGGAGACCCAGTACTTC
CASSLSSRSGETQYF
>TRBJ2-3|TRBV5-1|TRBD2|.
TGCGCCAGCAGCTCCCTAGCGGGAGGTCGTGATACGCAGTATTTT
CASSSLAGGRDTQYF
>TRBJ2-7|TRBV2|TRBD1|.
TGTGCCAGCAGCCCAACCTGGGGACAGTCCTACGAGCAGTACTTC
CASSPTWGQSYEQYF
>TRBJ2-1|TRBV5-1|.|.
TGCGCCAGCAGCTTGGGGGGACGGGACACCCATGAGCAGTTCTTC
CASSLGGRDTHEQFF
>TRBJ2-3|TRBV27|.|.
TGTGCCAGCACCCCCATGCAGAGGAGGGGGCCACAAGATACGCAGTATTTT
CASTPMQRRGPQDTQYF
>TRBJ1-1|TRBV6-6|.|.
TGTGCCAGCCTCGATTCCCCGCCTACGAACACTGAAGCTTTCTTT
CASLDSPPTNTEAFF
>TRBJ2-7|TRBV19|TRBD1|.
TGTGCCAGTAGTGTGACCGGGACAGGGGCGACCTACGAGCAGTACTTC
CASSVTGTGATYEQYF
>TRBJ1-2|TRBV6-5|TRBD1|.
TGTGCCAGCAGGGGAACGGGACAGCAAAACTATGGCTACACCTTC
CASRGTGQQNYGYTF
>TRBJ2-5|TRBV5-4|.|.
TGTGCCAGCAGCTTGAGGCAGGGTTTGGGTGAGACCCAGTACTTC
CASSLRQGLGETQYF
>TRBJ1-2|TRBV3-1/TRBV3-2|.|.
TGTGCCAGCAGCCAAGGAGGACGGGGAAGGGTCTATGGCTACACCTTC
CASSQGGRGRVYGYTF
>TRBJ2-5|TRBV5-1|TRBD2|.
TGCGCCAGCAGCTTGGACCCGGGACTAGGGGAAAGAGAGACCCAGTACTTC
CASSLDPGLGERETQYF
>TRBJ2-1|TRBV5-1|.|.
TGCGCCAGCAGCCGACGGTCTAGCAGCAGCTCCTACAATGAGCAGTTCTTC
CASSRRSSSSSYNEQFF
>TRBJ2-1|TRBV7-9|.|.
TGTGCCAGCGCTCTTGAGACAGGTAACAATGAGCAGTTCTTC
CASALETGNNEQFF
>TRBJ1-2|TRBV6-5|.|once
TGTGCCAGCAGTTCGGAACAGGCTAACTATGGCTACACCTTC
CASSSEQANYGYTF
>TRBJ2-1|TRBV28|TRBD1|.
TGTGCCAGCAGTCTACTGGACAGGGCGTACAATGAGCAGTTCTTC
CASSLLDRAYNEQFF
>TRBJ2-1|TRBV5-6|.|.
TGTGCCAGCAGCTCGGTCTATGAGCAGTTCTTC
CASSSVYEQFF
>TRBJ2-1|TRBV5-1|.|.
TGCGCCAGCAGCCCTGGGGCCGTTGGGGATGAGCAGTTCTTC
CASSPGAVGDEQFF
>TRBJ1-3|TRBV11-2|.|few
TGTGCCAGCAGCCCATACCGGGACATGGACTCTGGAAACACCATATATTTT
CASSPYRDMDSGNTIYF
>TRBJ2-1|TRBV5-1|TRBD2|.
TGCGCCAGCAGCGCGAATACCGGGACTAGCGGGGATGAGCAGTTCTTC
CASSANTGTSGDEQFF
>TRBJ1-1|TRBV7-9|TRBD1|few
TGTGCCAGCAGCCCCGACAGGGCTGAAGCTTTCTTT
CASSPDRAEAFF
>TRBJ2-7|TRBV5-4|.|.
TGTGCCAGCAGCTTGGAAGCCACTAGCCGCGAGCAGTACTTC
CASSLEATSREQYF
>TRBJ1-2|TRBV3-1/TRBV3-2|TRBD1|few
TGTGCCAGCAGCCGTCCCGGGACAGGGAATGGCTACACCTTC
CASSRPGTGNGYTF
>TRBJ2-1|TRBV5-1|.|.
TGCGCCAGCAGCCCGGAGGGACCGCTCTACAATGAGCAGTTCTTC
CASSPEGPLYNEQFF
>TRBJ1-2|TRBV3-1/TRBV3-2|.|once
TGTGCCAGCAGCCTAACAGGGTTTGGCTACACCTTC
CASSLTGFGYTF
>TRBJ1-2|TRBV9|.|few
TGTGCCAGCAGCCCCCGGGTGACTGCTTATGGCTACACCTTC
CASSPRVTAYGYTF
>TRBJ2-1|TRBV29-1|.|.
TGCAGCGTTGTTTCGGTCTCCTACAATGAGCAGTTCTTC
CSVVSVSYNEQFF
>TRBJ2-2|TRBV7-9|.|.
TGTGCCAGCAGTCATGCGCTTGGCGGAGCGAACACCGGGGAGCTGTTTTTT
CASSHALGGANTGELFF
>TRBJ2-3|TRBV5-1|.|.
TGCGCCAGCAGCTTGGCCCGGACTCGCACAGATACGCAGTATTTT
CASSLARTRTDTQYF
>TRBJ2-3|TRBV10-2|TRBD2|.
TGCGCCAGCACCGGACTAGCGGGGGATAGTAGCACAGATACGCAGTATTTT
CASTGLAGDSSTDTQYF
>TRBJ2-2|TRBV5-1|.|.
TGCGCCAGCAGCTTGGAAGGGGTAAACACCGGGGAGCTGTTTTTT
CASSLEGVNTGELFF
>TRBJ2-3|TRBV19|TRBD1|.
TGTGCCAGTAGTATAGGGACAGGGTCCACAGATACGCAGTATTTT
CASSIGTGSTDTQYF
>TRBJ2-4|TRBV24-1|TRBD2|.
TGTGCCACCAGTGAGGGAGGACTAGCCGCTGGCAAAAACATTCAGTACTTC
CATSEGGLAAGKNIQYF
>TRBJ1-5|TRBV27|.|.
TGTGCCAGCAGCCCTCAGGATAACTTCTATAGCAATCAGCCCCAGCATTTT
CASSPQDNFYSNQPQHF
>TRBJ2-6|TRBV4-2|TRBD1|.
TGTGCCAGCAGCCAAGACTGGGGACAGGGGGCTGGTGGGGCCAACGTCCTGACTTTC
CASSQDWGQGAGGANVLTF
>TRBJ2-1|TRBV14|.|once
TGTGCCAGCAGCCATTTTAACCCCGGCTCCTACAATGAGCAGTTCTTC
CASSHFNPGSYNEQFF
>TRBJ2-1|TRBV19|TRBD2|.
TGTGCCAGTAGTATGGCTAGCGGGACAGACAATGAGCAGTTCTTC
CASSMASGTDNEQFF
>TRBJ2-7|TRBV27|.|.
TGTGCCAGCAGTTTATTCGCAACAGGCTACGAGCAGTACTTC
CASSLFATGYEQYF
>TRBJ2-3|TRBV5-1|TRBD1|.
TGCGCCACCCGAGGACAGGGGATTGATACGCAGTATTTT
CATRGQGIDTQYF
>TRBJ2-1|TRBV9|.|.
TGTGCCAGCAGCCTAGGTCCAGGGTTCAATGAGCAGTTCTTC
CASSLGPGFNEQFF
>TRBJ1-2|TRBV6-5|.|.
TGTGCCAGCAGTCCAAGCGGTCAGGGAGGTAATGGCTACACCTTC
CASSPSGQGGNGYTF
>TRBJ2-1|TRBV11-2|TRBD2|.
TGTGCCAGCAGCTTATTTTCTGGCGGGGGTTACAATGAGCAGTTCTTC
CASSLFSGGGYNEQFF
>TRBJ2-1|TRBV7-3|TRBD2|.
TGTGCCAGCAGCTTACGCGGGAGCTCCTACAATGAGCAGTTCTTC
CASSLRGSSYNEQFF
>TRBJ1-2|TRBV4-2|TRBD1|.
TGTGCCAGCAGCCAACCCGGACAGGGGAGTCTTGGCTACACCTTC
CASSQPGQGSLGYTF
>TRBJ1-1|TRBV30|.|few
TGTGCCTGGAGTGCGGGGGTGCAGAACACTGAAGCTTTCTTT
CAWSAGVQNTEAFF
>TRBJ2-1|TRBV7-5|.|.
TGTGTCAGAAGCCCACACCCCCTGGACAGGGCCCACGAGACTAGGTCCGTCCCCTACAATGAGCAGTTCTTC
CVRSPHPLDRAHETRSVPYNEQFF
>TRBJ2-1|TRBV7-9|TRBD2|.
TGTGCCAGCAGCGGGACTAGCGGGGGAGATGAGCAGTTCTTC
CASSGTSGGDEQFF